This T cell receptor (beta chain) comes out of a study of blood T cell repertoires in COVID-19. Background on the study: From T cells, B-cell-depleted T cells, or PBMCs came the material, which was cDNA or gDNA.

The CDR3 loop spans 14 amino acids. The germline gives CDR1 SNHLY, CDR2 FYNNEI. V lost 8 bases to trimming and J lost 4 bases; unmatched junction nucleotides: 9. This clone was detected only once. Here immunoSEQ multiplex PCR was the method, and the copy in TCRdb shows in-frame clones only, minus some. The sample lists under 250,000 clones; about 88% were seen once. This clonotype was obtained from a man aged 35-49 years with acute or convalescent COVID-19. The V gene is TRBV2, the J gene TRBJ2-7, with 9 bases fitting TRBD2. The sequenced sample consisted of peripheral blood. The DNA of the CDR3 is TGTGCCAGCCAAACCGGGACTAGCACTTACGAGCAGTACTTC. It yields the protein CASQTGTSTYEQYF.